This TCR beta chain is from a study of cytomegalovirus exposure and HLA in healthy donors. Background on the study: Early released data had about 85 million unique TCRs, all coming from HLA-typed donors.

V trimming: 5 bases; J trimming: 7 bases; junction bases outside the gene matches: 7. The CDR3 extends over 13 amino acids. The germline gives CDR1 KGHSH, CDR2 LQKENI. The CMV serostatus of this donor was not recorded. The PCR was carried out with 60 Vbeta primers and 13 Jbeta primers. The table came from immunoSEQ multiplex PCR; TCRdb's copy has only in-frame clones and leaves some out. The data show some 150,000 clones, with 73% seen just once and approximately 15% held by the top ten. Sequencing input: PBMCs. This clonotype originated in a human donor in good health. The chain has TRBV18 and TRBJ1-1; 7 bases are shared with TRBD1. CDR3 DNA sequence: TGTGCCAGCTCATCCCGGGACAGTCGTGAAGCTTTCTTT. Residues: CASSSRDSREAFF.